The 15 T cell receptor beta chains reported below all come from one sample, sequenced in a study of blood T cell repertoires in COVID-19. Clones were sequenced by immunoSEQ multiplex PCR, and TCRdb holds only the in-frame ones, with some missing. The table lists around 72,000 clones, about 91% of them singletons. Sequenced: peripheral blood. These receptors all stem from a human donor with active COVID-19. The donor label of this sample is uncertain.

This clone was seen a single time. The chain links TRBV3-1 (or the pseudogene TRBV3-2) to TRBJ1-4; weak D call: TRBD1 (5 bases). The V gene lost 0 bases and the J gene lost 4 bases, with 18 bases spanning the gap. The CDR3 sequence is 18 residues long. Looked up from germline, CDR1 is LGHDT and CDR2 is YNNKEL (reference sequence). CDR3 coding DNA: TGTGCCAGCAGCCAAGAATTAAGGGAGGGGCCGCTTAATGAAAAACTGTTTTTT. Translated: CASSQELREGPLNEKLFF.

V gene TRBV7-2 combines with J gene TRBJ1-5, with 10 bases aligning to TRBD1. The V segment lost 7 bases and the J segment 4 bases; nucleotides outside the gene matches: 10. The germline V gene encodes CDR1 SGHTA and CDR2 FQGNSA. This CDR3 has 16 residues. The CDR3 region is CASTPGGTGDNQPQHF. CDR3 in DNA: TGTGCCAGCACCCCGGGTGGGACAGGGGATAATCAGCCCCAGCATTTT. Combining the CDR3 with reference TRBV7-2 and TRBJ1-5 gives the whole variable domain GAGVSQSPSNKVTEKGKDVELRCDPISGHTALYWYRQSLGQGLEFLIYFQGNSAPDKSGLPSDRFSAERTGGSVSTLTIQRTQQEDSAVYLCASTPGGTGDNQPQHFGDGTRLSIL.

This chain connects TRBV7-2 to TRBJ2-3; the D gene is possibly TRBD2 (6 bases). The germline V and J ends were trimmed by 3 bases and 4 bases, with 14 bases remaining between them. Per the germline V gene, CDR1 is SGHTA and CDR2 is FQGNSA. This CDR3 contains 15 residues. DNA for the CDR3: TGTGCCAGCAGCTTTGAGCCGGGAGCGCCAGATACGCAGTATTTT. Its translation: CASSFEPGAPDTQYF. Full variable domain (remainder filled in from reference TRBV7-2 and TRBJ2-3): GAGVSQSPSNKVTEKGKDVELRCDPISGHTALYWYRQSLGQGLEFLIYFQGNSAPDKSGLPSDRFSAERTGGSVSTLTIQRTQQEDSAVYLCASSFEPGAPDTQYFGPGTRLTVL.

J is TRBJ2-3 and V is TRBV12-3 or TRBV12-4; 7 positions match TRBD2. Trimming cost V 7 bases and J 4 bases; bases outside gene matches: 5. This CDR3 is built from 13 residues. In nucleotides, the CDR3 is TGTGCCAGCACCACTGCGGGAGCAGATACGCAGTATTTT. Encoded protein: CASTTAGADTQYF.

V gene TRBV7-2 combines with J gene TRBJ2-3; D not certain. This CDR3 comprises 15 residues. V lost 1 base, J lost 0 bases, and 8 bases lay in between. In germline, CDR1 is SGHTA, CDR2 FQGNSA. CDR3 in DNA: TGTGCCAGCAGCTTAGGAACGGGTAGCACAGATACGCAGTATTTT. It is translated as CASSLGTGSTDTQYF.

CDR3: CASSRLSRDIGNTIYF. The CDR3 nucleotides read TGTGCCAGCTCACGTTTGAGCAGGGATATTGGAAACACCATATATTTT. The J gene is TRBJ1-3, the V gene TRBV18; a weak D match, TRBD1 (5 bases). The germline CDR1 and CDR2 sequences are KGHSH and LQKENI. The ends were cut back, 4 bases at V and 3 bases at J, with 16 bases in the middle. CDR3 length: 16 residues.

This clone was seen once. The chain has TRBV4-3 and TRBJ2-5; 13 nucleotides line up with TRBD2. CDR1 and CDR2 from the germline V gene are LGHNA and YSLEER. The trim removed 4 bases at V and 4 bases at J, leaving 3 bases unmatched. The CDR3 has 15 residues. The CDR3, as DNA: TGCGCCAGCAGCCGGGGGACTAGCGGGATAGAGACCCAGTACTTC. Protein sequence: CASSRGTSGIETQYF.

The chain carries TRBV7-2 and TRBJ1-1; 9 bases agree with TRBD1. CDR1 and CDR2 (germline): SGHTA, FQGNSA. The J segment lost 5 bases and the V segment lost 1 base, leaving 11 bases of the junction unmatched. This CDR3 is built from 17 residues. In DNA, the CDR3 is TGTGCCAGCAGCTTAGAGCGGGGGACAGGGCTTCTGACTGAAGCTTTCTTT. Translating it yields CASSLERGTGLLTEAFF.

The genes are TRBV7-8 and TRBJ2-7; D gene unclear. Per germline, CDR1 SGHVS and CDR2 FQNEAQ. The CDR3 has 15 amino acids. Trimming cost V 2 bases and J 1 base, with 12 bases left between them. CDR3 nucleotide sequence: TGTGCCAGCAGCTTAATAGGCACAGAATCCTACGAGCAGTACTTC. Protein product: CASSLIGTESYEQYF.

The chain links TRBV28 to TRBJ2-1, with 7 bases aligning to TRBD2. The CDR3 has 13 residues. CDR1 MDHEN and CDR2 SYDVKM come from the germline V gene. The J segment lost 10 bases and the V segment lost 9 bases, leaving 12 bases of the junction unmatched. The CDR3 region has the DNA TGTGCCAGTGGGGGGGGGTCAAGGCGGGAGCAGTTCTTC. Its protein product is CASGGGSRREQFF.

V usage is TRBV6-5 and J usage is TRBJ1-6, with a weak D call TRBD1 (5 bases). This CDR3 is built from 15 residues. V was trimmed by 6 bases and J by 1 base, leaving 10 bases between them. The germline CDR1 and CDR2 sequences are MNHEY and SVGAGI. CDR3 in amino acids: CASSSTGSYNSPLHF. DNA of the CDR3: TGTGCCAGCAGCTCCACAGGTTCCTATAATTCACCCCTCCACTTT.

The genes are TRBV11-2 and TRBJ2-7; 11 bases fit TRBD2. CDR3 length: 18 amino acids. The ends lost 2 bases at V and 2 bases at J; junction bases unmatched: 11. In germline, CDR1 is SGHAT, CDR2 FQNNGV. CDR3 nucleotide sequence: TGTGCCAGCAGCTTAACCGGGACAGAACTAGCGGGAGCCTACGAGCAGTACTTC. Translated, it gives CASSLTGTELAGAYEQYF.

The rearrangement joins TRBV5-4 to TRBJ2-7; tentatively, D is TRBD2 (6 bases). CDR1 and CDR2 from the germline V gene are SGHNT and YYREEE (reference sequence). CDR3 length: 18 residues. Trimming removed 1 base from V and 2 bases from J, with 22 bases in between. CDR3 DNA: TGTGCCAGCAGCTTGTATTTTCTGGGAGCGGACTACACCTACGAGCAGTACTTC. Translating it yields CASSLYFLGADYTYEQYF.

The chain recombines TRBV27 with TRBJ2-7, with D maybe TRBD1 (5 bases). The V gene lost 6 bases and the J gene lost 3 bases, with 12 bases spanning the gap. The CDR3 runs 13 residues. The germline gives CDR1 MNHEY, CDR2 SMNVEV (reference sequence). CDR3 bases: TGTGCCAGCAGCCTAGGGGAAAACTACGAGCAGTACTTC. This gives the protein CASSLGENYEQYF.

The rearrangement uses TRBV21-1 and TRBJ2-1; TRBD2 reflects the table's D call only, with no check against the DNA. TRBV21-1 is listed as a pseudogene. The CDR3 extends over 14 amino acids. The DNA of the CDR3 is TGTGCCAGCCGCCTCCATAGCGGTGACAATGAGCAGTTCTTC. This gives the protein CASRLHSGDNEQFF.